One and the same sample provided the 21 T cell receptor beta chains below, sequenced in a study of post-analysis software for immune sequencing data. General study results and limits: Among five TRBV segments more frequent in patients than controls were TRBV5-6, TRBV5-1 and TRBV20-1.

Prepared libraries of TCR beta cDNA carried unique molecular identifiers. In TCRdb, the PCR reads were re-called with MiXCR into one record per CDR3 protein. In the table there are roughly 650,000 distinct CDR3 sequences, roughly three fifths of which are singletons. These receptors have no identified antigens. Material for sequencing was blood. The source is a girl aged 2 to 10 with multiple sclerosis.

This clonotype has a handful of counts. V is TRBV6-5 and J is TRBJ2-7, with D possibly called TRBD1 or TRBD2 (5 bases each). The CDR3 is made up of 14 amino acids. The germline V and J ends were trimmed by 2 bases and 3 bases, with 11 bases remaining between them. Germline CDR1 reads MNHEY; CDR2 reads SVGAGI. The CDR3 region is CASSYRDRDYEQYF. The CDR3 coding sequence is TGTGCCAGCAGTTACCGGGACCGAGACTACGAGCAGTACTTC.

The chain has TRBV12-3 or TRBV12-4 and TRBJ2-2, with D possibly TRBD2 on 7 matching bases. The CDR3 contains 16 residues. The ends were cut back, 3 bases at V and 6 bases at J, with 17 bases in the middle. The CDR3 bases are TGTGCCAGCAGTTTGGCCCAAGGAGGGGGGGCCGGGGAGCTGTTTTTT. Protein: CASSLAQGGGAGELFF.

This clonotype was counted between two and nine times. The chain has TRBV6-2 or TRBV6-3 and TRBJ2-3, with 14 bases that match TRBD2. The germline V gene encodes CDR1 MNHEY and CDR2 SVGEGT. The CDR3 spans 18 residues. The junction had 12 bases not matched to a gene; V was cut back by 9 bases and J by 1 base. This CDR3 reads CASSPTSGRAYRTDTQYF. CDR3 nucleotide sequence: TGTGCCAGTAGTCCGACTAGCGGGAGGGCCTACCGCACAGATACGCAGTATTTT.

This clonotype occurred a few times. The rearrangement links TRBV29-1 to TRBJ2-7; 14 positions match TRBD2. Germline values: CDR1 SQVTM, CDR2 ANQGSEA. The CDR3 spans 15 residues. The J segment lost 7 bases and the V segment lost 7 bases, leaving 12 bases of the junction unmatched. In DNA form, the CDR3 reads TGCAGCGCCCGGACCGGGACTAGCGGGGGTTGGGAGCAGTACTTC. Amino acids: CSARTGTSGGWEQYF.

As to this clonotype: Compared with germline, one end of the junction differs, possibly owing to a read error. The CDR3 spells CASGDSSGANALTF. CDR3 DNA sequence: TGTGCCAGCGGAGACAGCTCTGGGGCCAACGCCCTGACTTTC. The gene calls are TRBV6-1 and TRBJ2-6; TRBD1 might be the D (5 bases). The V gene's germline CDR1 is MNHNS and CDR2 SASEGT. The CDR3 spans 14 residues.

J is TRBJ2-7 and V is TRBV11-3; the match to TRBD2 covers 7 bases. Gene TRBJ2-5 matches the end of the DNA better, so the J call may be wrong. The CDR3 has 15 amino acids. Germline V CDR1 and CDR2: SGHNT, YENEEA. The CDR3 is CASSPHGEGGETQYF. The CDR3 nucleotides are TGTGCCAGCAGCCCACACGGGGAGGGAGGAGAGACCCAGTACTTC.

The chain links TRBV20-1 to TRBJ1-2; 9 nucleotides agree with TRBD1. The CDR3 runs to 14 residues. The V and J ends lost 3 bases and 4 bases, in that order; junction bases with no gene match: 6. CDR1 is DFQATT, CDR2 SNEGSKA, per germline (reference sequence). Written as DNA, the CDR3 is TGCAGTGCTAGTAGGACAGGGGAGAGCTATGGCTACACCTTC. As protein: CSASRTGESYGYTF.

This clonotype was seen a handful of times. CDR3 nucleotide sequence: TGTGCCAGCAACACGCCGGATCTTGGCTACACCTTC. It yields the protein CASNTPDLGYTF. The rearrangement uses TRBV12-3 or TRBV12-4 and TRBJ1-2; D is unclear. The ends were cut back, 7 bases at V and 7 bases at J, with 13 bases in the middle. The CDR3 runs 12 residues.

As to this clonotype: One junction end does not reproduce the germline sequence, and a read error may be involved. The rearrangement uses TRBV11-2 and TRBJ1-2; a possible D gene is TRBD1 (5 bases). The CDR3 sequence is 16 residues long. The germline V gene has CDR1 SGHAT and CDR2 FQNNGV. CDR3 sequence (DNA): TGTGCCAACAGCCTAATCCGGGACGCACTTAACTATGGCTACACCTTC. Translating gives CANSLIRDALNYGYTF.

This chain joins TRBV15 and TRBJ2-1; no clear D gene. CDR1 LNHNV and CDR2 YYDKDF come from the germline V gene (reference sequence). Trimming removed 4 bases at V and 0 bases at J, with 4 bases between. The CDR3 is made up of 13 amino acids. In DNA, the CDR3 is TGTGCCACCAGCACTAGCTCCTACAATGAGCAGTTCTTC. Translating gives CATSTSSYNEQFF.

The V call is TRBV12-3 or TRBV12-4, the J call TRBJ2-3, with TRBD2 as a possible D gene (6 bases). V lost 10 bases, J lost 4 bases, and 15 bases lay in between. The CDR3 totals 13 residues. CDR3 amino acids: CAIIAGSSDTQYF. The CDR3 DNA follows: TGTGCCATAATCGCGGGGTCATCAGATACGCAGTATTTT.

This sequence joins TRBV4-3 and TRBJ2-5; TRBD2 matches 15 bases. Trimming removed 3 bases from V and 1 base from J; junction bases left unmatched: 3. Germline CDR1 LGHNA, CDR2 YSLEER. The CDR3 consists of 17 residues. CDR3 amino acids: CASSHGLAGGIQETQYF. In nucleotides, the CDR3 is TGCGCCAGCAGCCACGGACTAGCGGGGGGGATCCAAGAGACCCAGTACTTC.

The chain is built from TRBV7-7 and TRBJ2-1; 10 nucleotides match TRBD1. V shed 4 bases and J 7 bases; nucleotides not matched to a gene: 10. The V gene's germline CDR1 is SSHAT and CDR2 FNYEAQ (reference sequence). The CDR3 length is 16 residues. CDR3 loop: CASSSHPGTGANEQFF. The CDR3 DNA reads TGTGCCAGCAGCTCTCACCCCGGGACAGGGGCAAATGAGCAGTTCTTC.

The V gene is TRBV3-1, the J gene TRBJ2-4; D may be TRBD2 (6 bases). CDR1 and CDR2 (germline): LGHDT, YNNKEL (reference sequence). The length of the CDR3 is 14 residues. Trimming shortened V by 1 base and J by 5 bases, and 9 bases separated the two germline ends. CDR3 in amino acids: CASSQVGGENIQYF. CDR3 bases: TGTGCCAGCAGCCAAGTCGGCGGGGAAAACATTCAGTACTTC. Filled out from reference TRBV3-1 and TRBJ2-4, the complete variable domain reads DTAVSQTPKYLVTQMGNDKSIKCEQNLGHDTMYWYKQDSKKFLKIMFSYNNKELIINETVPNRFSPKSPDKAHLNLHINSLELGDSAVYFCASSQVGGENIQYFGAGTRLSVL.

This clonotype came up a few times. At one boundary the junction diverges from the germline segment, which might be a read error. The chain is built from TRBV5-1 and TRBJ2-1; TRBD1 matches at 9 bases. The CDR3 consists of 18 residues. CDR1 and CDR2 (germline): SGHRS, YFSETQ. The CDR3 nucleotides read TGCGCCAGCAGCTTGGTAACCGGGACAGGGCAGACCTACACTGAGCAGTTCTTC. Translation: CASSLVTGTGQTYTEQFF.

The J gene is TRBJ2-1, the V gene TRBV6-2 or TRBV6-3, with D maybe TRBD1 (6 bases). The V gene lost 5 bases and the J gene lost 8 bases, with 16 bases spanning the gap. This CDR3 region has 14 residues. Germline loops: CDR1 MNHEY, CDR2 SVGEGT. The CDR3 DNA follows: TGTGCCAGCAGTGGACAGATAGTAGCCGATGAGCAGTTCTTC. This codes for CASSGQIVADEQFF.

This sequence joins TRBV20-1 and TRBJ1-1; D gene ambiguous. Germline loops: CDR1 DFQATT, CDR2 SNEGSKA (reference sequence). The ends were cut back, 4 bases at V and 3 bases at J, with 12 bases in the middle. The CDR3 sequence is 13 residues long. CDR3: CSATHNADTEAFF. CDR3 in DNA: TGCAGTGCTACCCACAACGCGGACACTGAAGCTTTCTTT.

The sample holds a few counts of this clonotype. The chain carries TRBV4-1 and TRBJ2-1, with a possible D match to TRBD2 (6 bases). Looked up from germline, CDR1 is MGHRA and CDR2 is YSYEKL. V gave up 3 bases and J gave up 4 bases, with 13 bases separating them. There are 15 residues in the CDR3. In nucleotides, the CDR3 is TGCGCCAGCAGCCATCATGGGGAGGCTTACAATGAGCAGTTCTTC. It specifies CASSHHGEAYNEQFF.

This clonotype was counted a few times. This rearrangement joins TRBV12-3 or TRBV12-4 to TRBJ2-1; the match to TRBD2 covers 13 bases. The V gene end was trimmed by 6 bases and the J gene end by 6 bases; junction bases not matched to a gene: 11. This CDR3 is built from 17 residues. CDR3 amino acids: CASSHPLLAGGGNEQFF. CDR3 DNA sequence: TGTGCCAGCAGCCACCCCCTACTAGCGGGAGGGGGCAATGAGCAGTTCTTC.

V gene TRBV29-1 combines with J gene TRBJ1-2; D is perhaps TRBD1 (5 bases). The germline V gene has CDR1 SQVTM and CDR2 ANQGSEA. The CDR3 runs 12 residues. With 3 bases removed from V and 5 bases from J, the gap between germline ends came to 10 bases. The CDR3 DNA sequence: TGCAGCGTTGAGCGGGGACTGTATGGCTACACCTTC. It yields the protein CSVERGLYGYTF.

J is TRBJ1-2 and V is TRBV29-1; unclear D gene. The germline CDR1 and CDR2 sequences are SQVTM and ANQGSEA. The length of the CDR3 is 12 residues. Trimming left V 4 bases short and J 8 bases short, with 14 bases between. CDR3: CSVATKSQGYTF. For the CDR3, the DNA is TGCAGCGTTGCCACCAAGAGCCAAGGCTACACCTTC.